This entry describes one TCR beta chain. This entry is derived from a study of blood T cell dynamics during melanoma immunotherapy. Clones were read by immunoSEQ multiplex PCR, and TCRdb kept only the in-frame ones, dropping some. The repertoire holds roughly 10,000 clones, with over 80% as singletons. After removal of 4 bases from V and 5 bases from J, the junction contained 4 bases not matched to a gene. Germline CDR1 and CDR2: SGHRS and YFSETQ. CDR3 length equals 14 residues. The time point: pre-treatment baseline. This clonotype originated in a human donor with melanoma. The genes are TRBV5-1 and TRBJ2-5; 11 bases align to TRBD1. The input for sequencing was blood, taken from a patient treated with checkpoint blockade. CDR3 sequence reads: CASSPRTGGETQYF. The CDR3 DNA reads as TGCGCCAGCAGCCCTCGGACAGGGGGCGAGACCCAGTACTTC.